One sample yielded the 3 T cell receptor beta chains listed below, sequenced in a study of T cell repertoires in ileal Crohn's disease. The data were produced by immunoSEQ multiplex PCR, yet TCRdb's version contains in-frame clones alone and is incomplete. Of some 4,700 clones in the sample, around 80% were seen once. The sequenced sample was ileal tissue. These TCRs come from an adult with Crohn's disease.

This clone came up a few times. V and J are TRBV5-5 and TRBJ1-1, with D perhaps matching TRBD1 (5 bases). In germline, CDR1 is SGHKS, CDR2 YYEKEE (reference sequence). Trimming removed 2 bases from V and 2 bases from J, with 13 bases in between. The CDR3 length is 15 residues. CDR3 bases: TGTGCCAGCAGCTTCAACGACGGGGGTAACACTGAAGCTTTCTTT. This gives the protein CASSFNDGGNTEAFF.

V usage is TRBV5-1 and J usage is TRBJ2-7; TRBD1 aligns across 8 bases. The junction had 7 bases not matched to a gene; V was cut back by 5 bases and J by 6 bases. The CDR3 runs 13 residues. In germline, CDR1 is SGHRS, CDR2 YFSETQ. CDR3 sequence: CASRPRQGSEQYF. The CDR3 DNA is TGCGCCAGCAGGCCGAGACAGGGGTCCGAGCAGTACTTC.

The chain uses TRBV11-2 and TRBJ2-5; 8 bases fit TRBD2. The closer fit of TRBJ2-7 to the DNA end suggests the J call may be wrong. In germline, CDR1 is SGHAT, CDR2 FQNNGV. The CDR3 spans 15 residues. CDR3 sequence reads: CASSPGAGGSYEQYF. CDR3 nucleotides: TGTGCCAGCAGCCCTGGGGCGGGGGGCTCCTACGAGCAGTACTTC.